The next 20 T cell receptor beta chains were all read from a single sample in a study of CD8+ T cells in alopecia areata. The treatment is: oral pan-JAK inhibitor, 5-10 mg twice daily. RNA extraction and reverse transcription yielded cDNA as sequencing template. Method: immunoSEQ multiplex PCR; TCRdb's copy keeps in-frame clones and lacks some. The table includes 79,000 or so clones, roughly 66% detected once. The starting material was CD8+ T cells sorted from blood, obtained at week 24, from a patient treated with tofacitinib. The source is a human donor with alopecia areata.

The CDR3 DNA reads TGTGCCAGCAGCGCCCTTACAGGGGGCCGATCGAACACCGGGGAGCTGTTTTTT. Translating gives CASSALTGGRSNTGELFF. The chain uses TRBV9 and TRBJ2-2; TRBD1 agrees at 9 bases. Per the germline V gene, CDR1 is SGDLS and CDR2 is YYNGEE. J lost 0 bases, V lost 3 bases, and 9 bases had no gene match. CDR3 length: 18 amino acids.

The V call is TRBV4-2, the J call TRBJ2-5; 7 bases are shared with TRBD2. V lost 0 bases to trimming and J lost 4 bases; unmatched junction nucleotides: 11. This CDR3 has 17 residues. CDR1 and CDR2 (germline): LGHNA, YNFKEQ. DNA for the CDR3: TGTGCCAGCAGCCAAGATGCGATCCTAGCGGTTAGAGAGACCCAGTACTTC. It yields the protein CASSQDAILAVRETQYF.

V and J are TRBV23-1 and TRBJ2-5; no definite D call. TRBV23-1 qualifies as an ORF whose function is uncertain. CDR3 length equals 16 residues. V lost 0 bases to trimming and J lost 3 bases, with 14 bases between them. The CDR3 sequence: CASSQSDPEPEETQYF. Written as DNA, the CDR3 is TGCGCCAGCAGTCAATCGGATCCCGAGCCCGAAGAGACCCAGTACTTC.

V and J are TRBV2 and TRBJ2-7, with D possibly being TRBD2 (5 bases). Looked up from germline, CDR1 is SNHLY and CDR2 is FYNNEI. The germline V and J ends were trimmed by 10 bases and 0 bases, with 16 bases remaining between them. The CDR3 is made up of 14 amino acids. Here the CDR3 reads CAISTTVNSYEQYF. The CDR3 DNA reads as TGTGCCATTTCGACTACGGTAAACTCCTACGAGCAGTACTTC.

This chain's CDR3 is CASSLISGAHGYTF. In DNA form, the CDR3 reads TGTGCCAGCAGCTTGATTTCTGGGGCCCATGGCTACACCTTC. This chain links TRBV5-4 with TRBJ1-2, with a weak D call TRBD1 (5 bases). This CDR3 contains 14 residues. Germline CDR1 is SGHNT and CDR2 is YYREEE (reference sequence). V was cut by 1 base and J by 6 bases, with 13 bases left in between.

V is TRBV4-3 and J is TRBJ2-7, with TRBD1 matching over 7 bases. Germline values: CDR1 LGHNA, CDR2 YSLEER. CDR3 length equals 16 residues. With 4 bases clipped from V and 0 bases from J, the junction kept 9 bases outside the gene matches. The CDR3 protein is CASSPDRYTSSYEQYF. CDR3 bases: TGCGCCAGCAGCCCGGACAGGTACACCTCCTCCTACGAGCAGTACTTC.

The chain employs TRBV7-9 and TRBJ2-7; D call uncertain. The CDR3 length is 11 residues. CDR1 is SEHNR, CDR2 FQNEAQ, per germline (reference sequence). The V and J ends lost 4 bases and 3 bases respectively, with 4 bases between them. This CDR3 reads CASSSHYEQYF. Written as DNA, the CDR3 is TGTGCCAGCAGCTCACACTACGAGCAGTACTTC.

J is TRBJ2-3 and V is TRBV27; TRBD2 is a possible D gene (5 bases). The V end lost 3 bases, the J end lost 6 bases, and 13 bases lay between the germline ends. CDR1 and CDR2 (germline): MNHEY, SMNVEV (reference sequence). The CDR3 consists of 14 residues. The CDR3 spells CASSFLEAADTQYF. The CDR3 DNA sequence: TGTGCCAGCAGTTTTCTGGAAGCGGCGGATACGCAGTATTTT.

V and J are TRBV27 and TRBJ2-5; tentatively, D is TRBD1 or TRBD2 (5 bases each). CDR1 is MNHEY and CDR2 is SMNVEV in the germline V gene (reference sequence). The CDR3 is made up of 14 amino acids. The V end was cut by 2 bases, the J end by 4 bases, with 11 bases between. In nucleotides, the CDR3 is TGTGCCAGCAGTTTAGTAGACAGCGGAGAGACCCAGTACTTC. The encoded protein is CASSLVDSGETQYF.

The CDR3: CASSLSSPSGGGTDTQYF. CDR3 bases: TGTGCCAGTAGCCTCAGTAGTCCTAGCGGGGGCGGCACAGATACGCAGTATTTT. The V call is TRBV19, the J call TRBJ2-3, with TRBD2 matching 10 bases. V was pared by 6 bases and J by 1 base, with 13 bases of the junction left unmatched. Germline loops: CDR1 LNHDA, CDR2 SQIVND (reference sequence). The CDR3 has 18 residues.

The chain links TRBV29-1 to TRBJ1-3, with a possible D match to TRBD1 (5 bases). The CDR3 consists of 13 residues. In germline, CDR1 is SQVTM, CDR2 ANQGSEA. Deletions cut 4 bases from V and 1 base from J, with 8 bases between. The CDR3 region is CSVVGGSGNTIYF. The CDR3 bases are TGCAGCGTTGTGGGGGGGTCTGGAAACACCATATATTTT.

The V gene is TRBV7-9, the J gene TRBJ2-1; no clear D gene. The CDR3 totals 14 residues. V lost 1 base to trimming and J lost 3 bases, with 7 bases between them. CDR1 is SEHNR, CDR2 FQNEAQ, per germline (reference sequence). The CDR3 spells CASSLGGNYNEQFF. In nucleotides, the CDR3 is TGTGCCAGCAGCTTAGGTGGCAACTACAATGAGCAGTTCTTC.

The rearrangement joins TRBV29-1 to TRBJ1-1, with D unresolved. The CDR3 totals 14 residues. The V gene lost 3 bases and the J gene lost 1 base, with 12 bases spanning the gap. From germline, CDR1 is SQVTM and CDR2 ANQGSEA. The CDR3 spells CSVDSDATNTEAFF. In nucleotides, the CDR3 is TGCAGCGTTGATAGCGACGCCACGAACACTGAAGCTTTCTTT.

Here the CDR3 reads CASSFVRGRTYDEQYF. In DNA form, the CDR3 reads TGTGCCAGCAGCTTCGTCAGGGGGCGGACGTACGACGAGCAGTACTTC. The genes are TRBV5-6 and TRBJ2-7; 8 nucleotides match TRBD1. Losses at the gene ends were 2 bases for V and 5 bases for J; bases not matched to a gene: 12. CDR1 and CDR2 from the germline V gene are SGHDT and YYEEEE. The length of the CDR3 is 16 residues.

V is TRBV6-6 and J is TRBJ2-7; 10 bases are a match to TRBD2. Germline V gene lookup returns CDR1 MNHNY and CDR2 SVGAGI (reference sequence). The CDR3 runs to 13 residues. J lost 2 bases, V lost 6 bases, and 1 base had no gene match. Here the CDR3 reads CASRSGRAYEQYF. CDR3 in DNA: TGTGCCAGCAGGAGCGGGAGGGCCTACGAGCAGTACTTC.

DNA of the CDR3: TGTGCCACCAGCAGACCCCAGGGGGCTAGCAATCAGCCCCAGCATTTT. Its translation: CATSRPQGASNQPQHF. V and J are TRBV15 and TRBJ1-5; TRBD1 aligns across 8 bases. The ends lost 2 bases at V and 0 bases at J; junction bases unmatched: 3. This CDR3 is 16 amino acids long. Germline loops: CDR1 LNHNV, CDR2 YYDKDF (reference sequence).

Details on this clone: Different DNA sequences within this sample yield the same CDR3. The V and J genes are TRBV4-1 and TRBJ1-3; no clear D gene. V lost 0 bases, J lost 0 bases, and 9 bases lay in between. The CDR3 runs to 16 residues. Germline V CDR1 and CDR2: MGHRA, YSYEKL. In DNA, the CDR3 is TGCGCCAGCAGCCAAGACCCCGGAGACTCTGGAAACACCATATATTTT. Translation gives CASSQDPGDSGNTIYF.

This clone was counted a few times. This chain joins TRBV5-6 and TRBJ2-2, with TRBD2 identical over 13 bases. Germline assignment: CDR1 SGHDT and CDR2 YYEEEE. This CDR3 contains 16 residues. The V gene end was trimmed by 2 bases and the J gene end by 5 bases; junction bases not matched to a gene: 3. The CDR3 here is CASSFGTSGITGELFF. CDR3 nucleotides: TGTGCCAGCAGCTTCGGGACTAGCGGGATAACCGGGGAGCTGTTTTTT.

The chain recombines TRBV7-2 with TRBJ2-1; TRBD2 matches at 8 bases. Germline values: CDR1 SGHTA, CDR2 FQGNSA. This CDR3 comprises 15 residues. The trim removed 2 bases at V and 4 bases at J, leaving 4 bases unmatched. The CDR3 reads CASSLSTSGYNEQFF. Here the CDR3 DNA reads TGTGCCAGCAGCTTAAGTACTAGCGGATACAATGAGCAGTTCTTC.

The chain recombines TRBV10-3 with TRBJ2-3; D remains unclear. CDR3 length: 15 residues. V dropped 4 bases and J dropped 4 bases, with 15 bases sitting between them. From germline, CDR1 is ENHRY and CDR2 SYGVKD. This CDR3 reads CAISVGTVNPDTQYF. The CDR3 region has the DNA TGTGCCATCAGTGTAGGAACAGTCAATCCAGATACGCAGTATTTT.